The 29 T cell receptor beta chains in this list originate from one sample, sequenced in a study of cytomegalovirus exposure and HLA in healthy donors. In the PCR, 60 Vbeta and 13 Jbeta primers were used. Profiled with immunoSEQ multiplex PCR; TCRdb holds only in-frame clones, not every one. The table lists about 210,000 clones. Sequencing was done on a sample of PBMCs. These receptor sequences come from a woman aged 25 to 39 in good health and CMV-seropositive.

Here the CDR3 reads CASSQEASGRAGGYTF. The CDR3 bases are TGTGCCAGCAGCCAAGAGGCCTCCGGGAGAGCCGGTGGCTACACCTTC. V gene TRBV14 combines with J gene TRBJ1-2; D call uncertain. This CDR3 is 16 amino acids long. Trimming left V 0 bases short and J 7 bases short, with 18 bases between. Germline CDR1 and CDR2: SGHDN and FVKESK.

The chain links TRBV5-1 to TRBJ2-7, with TRBD2 matching 7 bases. Germline assignment: CDR1 SGHRS and CDR2 YFSETQ. The CDR3 loop spans 14 amino acids. Unmatched junction bases numbered 10, after V lost 9 bases and J lost 1 base. CDR3 region: CATGPGTISYEQYF. In DNA form, the CDR3 reads TGCGCCACAGGGCCCGGGACTATATCCTACGAGCAGTACTTC.

The CDR3 sequence: CASSDLAAGGYEQYF. For the CDR3, the DNA is TGTGCCAGCAGTGATCTGGCCGCAGGAGGCTACGAGCAGTACTTC. The V and J genes are TRBV2 and TRBJ2-7, with D possibly being TRBD2 (5 bases). V was clipped by 3 bases and J by 3 bases, with 15 bases between them. The germline CDR1 and CDR2 sequences are SNHLY and FYNNEI. This CDR3 comprises 15 residues. The full variable domain, in which reference TRBV2 and TRBJ2-7 provide the parts outside the CDR3, is EPEVTQTPSHQVTQMGQEVILRCVPISNHLYFYWYRQILGQKVEFLVSFYNNEISEKSEIFDDQFSVERPDGSNFTLKIRSTKLEDSAMYFCASSDLAAGGYEQYFGPGTRLTVT.

The chain has TRBV5-4 and TRBJ2-3; 13 nucleotides line up with TRBD2. After removal of 1 base from V and 5 bases from J, the junction contained 7 bases not matched to a gene. The CDR3 sequence is 17 residues long. Germline V gives CDR1 SGHNT, CDR2 YYREEE (reference sequence). DNA for the CDR3: TGTGCCAGCAGCTTGCCTGGACTAGCGGGGGTAGGAGATACGCAGTATTTT. Protein product: CASSLPGLAGVGDTQYF.

The chain carries TRBV19 and TRBJ2-1; D is undetermined. Germline CDR1 and CDR2: LNHDA and SQIVND (reference sequence). This CDR3 comprises 15 residues. The V gene lost 3 bases and the J gene lost 6 bases, with 15 bases spanning the gap. The CDR3 sequence is CASSMTENYGNEQFF. In DNA, the CDR3 is TGTGCCAGTAGTATGACTGAAAATTACGGCAATGAGCAGTTCTTC.

This chain connects TRBV28 to TRBJ1-1; 7 nucleotides align to TRBD1. Trimming took 3 bases from V and 10 from J; bases not matched to a gene: 5. The CDR3 has 12 residues. The germline gives CDR1 MDHEN, CDR2 SYDVKM. CDR3 DNA: TGTGCCAGCAGTTTGGTTACAGGGGTAGCTTTCTTT. Translating gives CASSLVTGVAFF. Looking up the rest from reference TRBV28 and TRBJ1-1 gives the full variable domain: DVKVTQSSRYLVKRTGEKVFLECVQDMDHENMFWYRQDPGLGLRLIYFSYDVKMKEKGDIPEGYSVSREKKERFSLILESASTNQTSMYLCASSLVTGVAFFGQGTRLTVV.

This sequence joins TRBV4-1 and TRBJ1-2; D unresolved. V dropped 0 bases and J dropped 5 bases, with 25 bases sitting between them. Per the germline V gene, CDR1 is MGHRA and CDR2 is YSYEKL. This CDR3 spans 19 amino acids. The CDR3 DNA follows: TGCGCCAGCAGCCAAGATCGAGGTTTTTCGTCCTCCCGAGGGTATGGCTACACCTTC. The encoded protein is CASSQDRGFSSSRGYGYTF.

V is TRBV7-6 and J is TRBJ2-7, with TRBD2 identical over 13 bases. In germline, CDR1 is SGHVS, CDR2 FNYEAQ. This CDR3 has 16 residues. Trimming at V came to 1 base and at J to 3 bases, leaving 3 bases not matched to a gene. CDR3: CASSLGTSGSHYEQYF. The CDR3 bases are TGTGCCAGCAGCTTAGGGACTAGCGGGAGCCACTACGAGCAGTACTTC.

The chain is built from TRBV29-1 and TRBJ2-2; 12 bases match TRBD1. The germline CDR1 and CDR2 sequences are SQVTM and ANQGSEA. V was clipped by 5 bases and J by 1 base; unmatched bases: 5. The CDR3 contains 16 residues. The CDR3 here is CSVTGTGGRNTGELFF. CDR3 in DNA: TGCAGCGTTACCGGGACAGGGGGCAGGAACACCGGGGAGCTGTTTTTT.

The chain is built from TRBV28 and TRBJ2-5, with 11 bases lining up with TRBD1. This CDR3 has 14 residues. With 5 bases clipped from V and 11 bases from J, the junction kept 10 bases outside the gene matches. The germline V gene encodes CDR1 MDHEN and CDR2 SYDVKM. The CDR3 DNA reads TGTGCCAGCAGTGCCGGACAGGGGGCGAGGGAGCAGTACTTC. Its translation is CASSAGQGAREQYF.

The chain recombines TRBV6-1 with TRBJ2-7, with a weak D call TRBD1 (5 bases). This CDR3 contains 12 residues. V gave up 7 bases and J gave up 4 bases, with 11 bases separating them. CDR1 is MNHNS and CDR2 is SASEGT in the germline V gene. This CDR3 is CASTEGAYEQYF. The CDR3 DNA is TGTGCCAGCACCGAAGGGGCTTACGAGCAGTACTTC.

The chain has TRBV7-6 and TRBJ2-5, with a weak D call TRBD2 (6 bases). This CDR3 spans 17 amino acids. The V gene lost 0 bases and the J gene lost 2 bases, with 16 bases spanning the gap. The germline V gene encodes CDR1 SGHVS and CDR2 FNYEAQ. In DNA, the CDR3 is TGTGCCAGCAGCTTAGCGGTCCTAGCGCAAACTCAAGAGACCCAGTACTTC. Its translation: CASSLAVLAQTQETQYF. Looking up the rest from reference TRBV7-6 and TRBJ2-5 gives the full variable domain: GAGVSQSPRYKVTKRGQDVALRCDPISGHVSLYWYRQALGQGPEFLTYFNYEAQQDKSGLPNDRFSAERPEGSISTLTIQRTEQRDSAMYRCASSLAVLAQTQETQYFGPGTRLLVL.

With regard to this clone: A read error may account for a junction end that differs from germline. The genes are TRBV6-5 and TRBJ1-5; 10 bases fit TRBD1. The germline V gene has CDR1 MNHEY and CDR2 SVGAGI. CDR3 length equals 15 residues. The CDR3 loop is CVSSRQGAGNQPQHF. The CDR3 DNA reads as TGTGTCAGCAGCAGACAGGGGGCCGGCAATCAGCCCCAGCATTTT.

This rearrangement joins TRBV19 to TRBJ2-2; D is ambiguous. V was cut by 4 bases and J by 6 bases, with 12 bases left in between. Germline CDR1 LNHDA, CDR2 SQIVND (reference sequence). The CDR3 extends over 14 amino acids. The CDR3 region is CASSTPTYSGELFF. The CDR3 region has the DNA TGTGCCAGTAGTACCCCCACATATTCCGGGGAGCTGTTTTTT.

The chain recombines TRBV11-3 with TRBJ2-7, with 9 nucleotides matching TRBD2. This CDR3 has 14 residues. CDR1 is SGHNT, CDR2 YENEEA, per germline. V was pared by 6 bases and J by 5 bases, with 8 bases of the junction left unmatched. The CDR3 reads CASRVSGGRNEQYF. The CDR3 bases are TGTGCCAGCAGAGTTAGCGGGGGAAGGAACGAGCAGTACTTC.

The chain couples TRBV19 to TRBJ1-5, with D maybe TRBD1 (6 bases). The germline V and J ends were trimmed by 5 bases and 3 bases, with 14 bases remaining between them. Germline CDR1 is LNHDA and CDR2 is SQIVND (reference sequence). The CDR3 spans 15 residues. CDR3 in amino acids: CASSFWDTHNQPQHF. The CDR3, as DNA: TGTGCCAGTAGTTTCTGGGACACTCACAATCAGCCCCAGCATTTT.

The genes are TRBV5-1 and TRBJ2-7; weak D call: TRBD2 (5 bases). Germline lookup yields CDR1 SGHRS and CDR2 YFSETQ. CDR3 length equals 11 residues. The ends were cut back, 3 bases at V and 6 bases at J, with 7 bases in the middle. DNA for the CDR3: TGCGCCAGCAGCTATGAGGGCGAGCAGTACTTC. Translation: CASSYEGEQYF.

The chain joins TRBV19 to TRBJ2-2, with 8 bases identical to TRBD2. The CDR3 is 19 amino acids. Germline V gene sequence: CDR1 LNHDA, CDR2 SQIVND (reference sequence). The ends lost 7 bases at V and 7 bases at J; junction bases unmatched: 23. In DNA form, the CDR3 reads TGTGCCAGTACTAAACAGCCCGGCCATCTAGCGGGTGGAGGCGGGGAGCTGTTTTTT. Translating gives CASTKQPGHLAGGGGELFF.

The rearrangement joins TRBV7-8 to TRBJ2-1; TRBD2 agrees at 8 bases. Germline trimming cut 3 bases from V and 1 base from J; bases unmatched to any gene: 2. This CDR3 contains 15 residues. Germline V lookup: CDR1 SGHVS, CDR2 FQNEAQ. DNA of the CDR3: TGTGCCAGCAGCTTGGGCGGGGGGTCCTACAATGAGCAGTTCTTC. Its translation is CASSLGGGSYNEQFF.

The rearrangement joins TRBV29-1 to TRBJ2-5; 8 bases line up with TRBD1. Germline V gene sequence: CDR1 SQVTM, CDR2 ANQGSEA. With 6 bases clipped from V and 3 bases from J, the junction kept 3 bases outside the gene matches. CDR3 length: 12 amino acids. The CDR3 bases are TGCAGCGTGACAGGGGATGAAGAGACCCAGTACTTC. Encoded protein: CSVTGDEETQYF.

V and J are TRBV7-6 and TRBJ2-1; tentatively, D is TRBD1 (6 bases). The CDR3 length is 15 residues. V lost 6 bases, J lost 0 bases, and 12 bases lay in between. Per germline, CDR1 SGHVS and CDR2 FNYEAQ. CDR3 coding DNA: TGTGCCAGCAGTCTCGACAGGAGCTCCTACAATGAGCAGTTCTTC. Protein sequence: CASSLDRSSYNEQFF. Using reference TRBV7-6 and TRBJ2-1 for the parts outside the CDR3, the full variable domain is GAGVSQSPRYKVTKRGQDVALRCDPISGHVSLYWYRQALGQGPEFLTYFNYEAQQDKSGLPNDRFSAERPEGSISTLTIQRTEQRDSAMYRCASSLDRSSYNEQFFGPGTRLTVL.

The rearrangement links TRBV5-4 to TRBJ2-5; TRBD2 matches 7 bases. With V trimmed by 4 bases and J by 5 bases, 2 bases remained unmatched. Germline CDR1 and CDR2: SGHNT and YYREEE (reference sequence). This CDR3 is built from 12 residues. Here the CDR3 DNA reads TGTGCCAGCAGCCCCGGGGGGGAGACCCAGTACTTC. Translated, it gives CASSPGGETQYF.

This chain joins TRBV7-2 and TRBJ2-1; the match to TRBD1 covers 7 bases. Losses at the gene ends were 7 bases for V and 3 bases for J; bases not matched to a gene: 9. Germline CDR1 reads SGHTA; CDR2 reads FQGNSA. CDR3 length: 15 residues. The CDR3 is CASTPGQSFYNEQFF. DNA of the CDR3: TGTGCCAGCACCCCGGGACAGAGTTTCTACAATGAGCAGTTCTTC.

J is TRBJ1-1 and V is TRBV19; D is perhaps TRBD1 (5 bases). CDR1 LNHDA and CDR2 SQIVND come from the germline V gene (reference sequence). This CDR3 has 13 amino acids. V was shortened by 5 bases and J by 0 bases, with 7 bases between the two germline ends. CDR3 nucleotide sequence: TGTGCCAGTAGTTCCAGGGTGAACACTGAAGCTTTCTTT. Encoded protein: CASSSRVNTEAFF.

The chain links TRBV6-5 to TRBJ2-2, with D perhaps matching TRBD2 (5 bases). This CDR3 has 13 amino acids. Trimming removed 8 bases from V and 6 bases from J, with 13 bases in between. Germline V gene sequence: CDR1 MNHEY, CDR2 SVGAGI. Here the CDR3 DNA reads TGTGCCAGCGGTTCGGGGTTCGCCGGGGAGCTGTTTTTT. Protein product: CASGSGFAGELFF.

The chain combines TRBV11-3 with TRBJ1-2; 9 nucleotides align to TRBD1. CDR1 SGHNT and CDR2 YENEEA come from the germline V gene. CDR3 length: 14 amino acids. Germline trimming cut 6 bases from V and 8 bases from J; bases unmatched to any gene: 10. This CDR3 reads CASSRGQGIEGYTF. Written as DNA, the CDR3 is TGTGCCAGCAGTCGCGGACAGGGGATAGAGGGCTACACCTTC.

The rearrangement uses TRBV5-1 and TRBJ2-7; TRBD1 agrees at 9 bases. This CDR3 is 20 amino acids long. V was pared by 1 base and J by 3 bases, with 20 bases of the junction left unmatched. Germline lookup yields CDR1 SGHRS and CDR2 YFSETQ. The CDR3 DNA sequence: TGCGCCAGCAGCTTGAGGGGACAGGGATACTCCTTCTCCACCCTCTACGAGCAGTACTTC. Translation gives CASSLRGQGYSFSTLYEQYF.

The rearrangement joins TRBV2 to TRBJ2-5; 7 bases fit TRBD2. The CDR3 extends over 13 amino acids. V lost 6 bases, J lost 4 bases, and 5 bases stayed unmatched. CDR1 and CDR2 from the germline V gene are SNHLY and FYNNEI. The CDR3 region is CASRRGSAETQYF. CDR3 DNA sequence: TGTGCCAGCAGGCGCGGGAGCGCAGAGACCCAGTACTTC. Based on the CDR3 plus reference TRBV2 and TRBJ2-5, the full variable domain is EPEVTQTPSHQVTQMGQEVILRCVPISNHLYFYWYRQILGQKVEFLVSFYNNEISEKSEIFDDQFSVERPDGSNFTLKIRSTKLEDSAMYFCASRRGSAETQYFGPGTRLLVL.

The chain joins TRBV19 to TRBJ1-2, with D possibly TRBD1 on 6 matching bases. The germline gives CDR1 LNHDA, CDR2 SQIVND (reference sequence). The CDR3 covers 13 residues. V was pared by 5 bases and J by 7 bases, with 14 bases between. The DNA for the CDR3 is TGTGCCAGTAGTGCACAGGGTAAAAGTGGCTACACCTTC. Its translation is CASSAQGKSGYTF.